This T cell receptor beta chain was sequenced in a study of Graves' ophthalmopathy and Graves' hyperthyroidism. Whole-study context: The authors collected peripheral blood at initial diagnosis, before any treatment.

Using RNA transcripts, the TCR beta CDR3 regions were amplified. HTBI-primed first-round RT-PCR preceded second-round multiplex PCR. TCRdb analysed the multiplex PCR reads with MiXCR anew, one entry per CDR3 protein. The table has some 750,000 distinct CDR3 sequences, roughly 40% seen once. Remarks on this clonotype: As yet, its antigen is unknown.

Overall study results and limits: Sensitivity of around 86% and specificity of roughly 80% were achieved when a 13-signature model separated ophthalmopathy from stable hyperthyroidism.

What supplied the PBMCs was about 9.1 ml of fresh peripheral blood. The CDR3 contains 14 residues. V shed 3 bases and J shed 7 bases, with 13 bases lying between them. Germline-derived CDR1 and CDR2 are DFQATT and SNEGSKA (reference sequence). The chain recombines TRBV20-1 with TRBJ1-6; D gene unclear. This TCR came from an adult man with Graves' ophthalmopathy. Sequencing was done on a sample of peripheral blood. The CDR3 region is CSARSSGPNSPLHF. Here the CDR3 DNA reads TGCAGTGCTAGGAGTTCAGGACCAAATTCACCCCTCCACTTT.